This T cell receptor beta chain was found in a study of human T cells and chemical hapten exposure. Notes on the study in general: PT1 expanded TCR numbers rose with patch test score.

V lost 3 bases to trimming and J lost 2 bases, with 11 bases between them. The germline V gene has CDR1 SGHRS and CDR2 YFSETQ. The CDR3 is made up of 14 amino acids. This clonotype was counted between two and nine times. Its antigen is undetermined. Documented time point: pre-sensitization, week 0. Treatment noted: therapeutic diphenylcyclopropenone sensitization with weekly scalp DPC. TCRdb processed the RACE reads anew with MiXCR; each CDR3 protein has one entry. The table shows 250,000 to 300,000 distinct CDR3 sequences, with 7.5% to 9% occurring only once. The sequencing here drew on whole blood, taken in connection with sensitization to the hapten diphenylcyclopropenone (DPC). This chain links TRBV5-1 with TRBJ2-5, with a weak D call TRBD2 (5 bases). The clonotype originates from a man between 18 and 35 years old with alopecia areata. Some clones in this sample may be carry-over from other donors' samples. The CDR3 nucleotides are TGCGCCAGCAGCTACCGGGATCCTCAAGAGACCCAGTACTTC. This gives the protein CASSYRDPQETQYF. The variable domain in full, completed from reference TRBV5-1 and TRBJ2-5, reads KAGVTQTPRYLIKTRGQQVTLSCSPISGHRSVSWYQQTPGQGLQFLFEYFSETQRNKGNFPGRFSGRQFSNSRSEMNVSTLELGDSALYLCASSYRDPQETQYFGPGTRLLVL.